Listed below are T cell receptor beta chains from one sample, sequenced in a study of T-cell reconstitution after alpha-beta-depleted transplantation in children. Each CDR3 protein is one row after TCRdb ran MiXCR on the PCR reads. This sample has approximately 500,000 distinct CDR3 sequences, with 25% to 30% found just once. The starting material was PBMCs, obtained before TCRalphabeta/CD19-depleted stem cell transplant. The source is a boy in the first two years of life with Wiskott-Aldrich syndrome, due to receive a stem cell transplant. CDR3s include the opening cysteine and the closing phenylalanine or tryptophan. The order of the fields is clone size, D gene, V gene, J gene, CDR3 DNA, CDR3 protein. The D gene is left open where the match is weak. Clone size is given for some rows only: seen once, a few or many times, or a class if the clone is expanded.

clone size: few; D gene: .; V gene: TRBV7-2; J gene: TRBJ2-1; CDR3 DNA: TGTGCCAGCAGCTTATTCGGGACTTGGCCCAATGAGCAGTTCTTC; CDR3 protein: CASSLFGTWPNEQFF
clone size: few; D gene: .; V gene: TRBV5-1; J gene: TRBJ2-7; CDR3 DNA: TGCGCCAGCAGCTTGGTAAACGGGGAGCAGTACTTC; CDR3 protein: CASSLVNGEQYF
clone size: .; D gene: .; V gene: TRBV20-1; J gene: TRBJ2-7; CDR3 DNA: TGCAGTGCTATTGAGGGGGTCTACGAGCAGTACTTC; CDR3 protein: CSAIEGVYEQYF
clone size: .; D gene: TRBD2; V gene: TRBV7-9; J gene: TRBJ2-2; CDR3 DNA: TGTGCCAGCAGCCCGGGACTAGCGGGAGTTGAGACCGGGGAGCTGTTTTTT; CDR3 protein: CASSPGLAGVETGELFF
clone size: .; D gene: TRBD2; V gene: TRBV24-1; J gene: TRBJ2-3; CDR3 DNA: TGTGCCACCAGTGATTTCGGGACTAGCGGGAGTGATACGCAGTATTTT; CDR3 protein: CATSDFGTSGSDTQYF
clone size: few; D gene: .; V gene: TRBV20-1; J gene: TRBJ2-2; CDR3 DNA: TGCAGTGCTAGAAGGGGCACAGGGTACACCGGGGAGCTGTTTTTT; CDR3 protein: CSARRGTGYTGELFF
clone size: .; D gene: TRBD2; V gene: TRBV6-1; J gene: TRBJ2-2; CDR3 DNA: TGTGCCAGCAGTACCTGGCTAGCGGGCCTGAACGGCGGGGAGCTGTTTTTT; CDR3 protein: CASSTWLAGLNGGELFF
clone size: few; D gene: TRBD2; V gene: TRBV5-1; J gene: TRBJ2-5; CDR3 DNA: TGCGCCAGCAGCCTGGGACTAGCGCTTAAAGAGACCCAGTACTTC; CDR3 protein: CASSLGLALKETQYF
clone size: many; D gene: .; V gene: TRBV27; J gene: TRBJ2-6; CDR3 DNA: TGTGCCAGCAGTTTTTTGGCATTAAGGTCTGGGGCCAACGTCCTGACTTTC; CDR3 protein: CASSFLALRSGANVLTF
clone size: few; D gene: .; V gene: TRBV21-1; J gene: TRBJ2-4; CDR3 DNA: TGTGCCAGCAGCAAATGGGGGCTAGCGGGAAGATCCAAAAACATTCAGTACTTC; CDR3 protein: CASSKWGLAGRSKNIQYF
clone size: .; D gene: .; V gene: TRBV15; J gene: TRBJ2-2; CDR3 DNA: TGTGCCACCAGCGGTTCTATCGCCGGGGAGCTGTTTTTT; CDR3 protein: CATSGSIAGELFF
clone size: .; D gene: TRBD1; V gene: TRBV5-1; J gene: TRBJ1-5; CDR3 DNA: TGCGCCAGCAGCTTGGGGACAGGGGAGGATCAGCCCCAGCATTTT; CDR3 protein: CASSLGTGEDQPQHF